This passage covers 16 T cell receptor beta chains from one sample sequenced in a study of T cell responses to AZD1222 COVID-19 vaccine. Sequencing was performed with immunoSEQ multiplex PCR; in TCRdb, only in-frame clones are kept and a portion is missing. Here the sample spans about 150,000 clones, approximately 90% being singletons. This specimen was peripheral blood, taken after recovery from COVID-19. All receptors come from an adult who had recovered from COVID-19.

This chain uses TRBV18 with TRBJ1-3; possibly TRBD1 for D (6 bases). The CDR3 extends over 14 amino acids. Trimming removed 7 bases from V and 0 bases from J, with 10 bases in between. Germline assignment: CDR1 KGHSH and CDR2 LQKENI. In DNA, the CDR3 is TGTGCCAGCTTTGAAGGGGGCTCTGGAAACACCATATATTTT. Amino acid sequence: CASFEGGSGNTIYF.

The table lists this clone with a few counts. The chain employs TRBV25-1 and TRBJ2-1; TRBD2 aligns across 9 bases. CDR3 size: 16 residues. V shed 5 bases and J 2 bases; nucleotides not matched to a gene: 7. CDR1 and CDR2 (germline): MGHDK, SYGVNS. DNA for the CDR3: TGTGCCAGCAGTCCCCTAGCGGGGTCGGCCTACAATGAGCAGTTCTTC. Protein sequence: CASSPLAGSAYNEQFF.

The rearrangement joins TRBV3-1 (or the pseudogene TRBV3-2) to TRBJ1-2, with D hard to call. This CDR3 has 13 residues. CDR1 and CDR2 (germline): LGHDT, YNNKEL (reference sequence). The V end was cut by 0 bases, the J end by 8 bases, with 10 bases between. In DNA form, the CDR3 reads TGTGCCAGCAGCCAAGAGGGTGGGAGAGGCTACACCTTC. Its translation is CASSQEGGRGYTF.

In nucleotides, the CDR3 is TGTGCCAGCAGCTTAGAGATGGCAGGGGGCAATCAGCCCCAGCATTTT. Its translation: CASSLEMAGGNQPQHF. This chain joins TRBV7-2 and TRBJ1-5; the D gene is possibly TRBD1 (6 bases). This CDR3 comprises 16 residues. Germline V lookup: CDR1 SGHTA, CDR2 FQGNSA. V was trimmed by 1 base and J by 2 bases, leaving 12 bases between them.

This clone has only a few counts. The rearrangement links TRBV3-1 (or the pseudogene TRBV3-2) to TRBJ2-1, with 13 bases lining up with TRBD2. The junction had 2 bases not matched to a gene; V was cut back by 4 bases and J by 5 bases. Per the germline V gene, CDR1 is LGHDT and CDR2 is YNNKEL (reference sequence). CDR3 size: 15 residues. The CDR3 loop is CASSRLAGGNNEQFF. CDR3 in DNA: TGTGCCAGCAGCCGACTAGCGGGGGGAAACAATGAGCAGTTCTTC.

This clone was recorded once. The CDR3 DNA follows: TGTGCCAGCCAAATCGGGACAGTTAACACTGAAGCTTTCTTT. Protein sequence: CASQIGTVNTEAFF. This chain links TRBV7-2 with TRBJ1-1; TRBD1 matches 7 bases. This CDR3 comprises 14 residues. CDR1 SGHTA and CDR2 FQGNSA come from the germline V gene. The V gene end was trimmed by 8 bases and the J gene end by 2 bases; junction bases not matched to a gene: 8.

V usage is TRBV9 and J usage is TRBJ2-2; 11 bases are shared with TRBD2. Germline V gives CDR1 SGDLS, CDR2 YYNGEE. This CDR3 contains 15 residues. J gave up 7 bases and V 2 bases, and 4 bases lay outside the gene matches. The CDR3 region is CASSVLAGGGGELFF. As DNA, the CDR3 is TGTGCCAGCAGCGTCCTAGCGGGAGGAGGCGGGGAGCTGTTTTTT.

This clone was detected once. V gene TRBV19 combines with J gene TRBJ1-2; D gene ambiguous. The CDR3 length is 13 residues. The V and J ends lost 3 bases and 6 bases respectively, with 11 bases between them. Looked up from germline, CDR1 is LNHDA and CDR2 is SQIVND (reference sequence). The CDR3 spells CASSIGVLDGYTF. The CDR3 nucleotides read TGTGCCAGTAGTATCGGGGTCTTGGATGGCTACACCTTC.

This chain uses TRBV9 with TRBJ1-1, with D possibly TRBD1 on 5 matching bases. V was pared by 4 bases and J by 1 base, with 8 bases between. Looked up from germline, CDR1 is SGDLS and CDR2 is YYNGEE. The CDR3 has 13 residues. The CDR3 coding sequence is TGTGCCAGCAGCCCGAGGGGGAACACTGAAGCTTTCTTT. This translates into CASSPRGNTEAFF.

The gene calls are TRBV7-6 and TRBJ2-3, with a tentative D call TRBD2 (5 bases). CDR3 length equals 18 residues. V shed 5 bases and J shed 2 bases, with 23 bases lying between them. Germline V gives CDR1 SGHVS, CDR2 FNYEAQ. This chain's CDR3 is CASSPVIWSDGDTDTQYF. The CDR3 DNA reads TGTGCCAGCAGCCCCGTGATATGGTCCGACGGGGACACAGATACGCAGTATTTT.

This chain uses TRBV6-1 with TRBJ2-4; D tentatively reads TRBD1 or TRBD2 (7 bases each). Between the trimmed V and J ends, which lost 3 bases and 8 bases, there was a span of 11 bases. The CDR3 extends over 13 amino acids. The germline gives CDR1 MNHNS, CDR2 SASEGT. The CDR3 region has the DNA TGTGCCAGCAGTGACGCAGGGGGGGACATTCAGTACTTC. Translated, it gives CASSDAGGDIQYF.

The gene calls are TRBV18 and TRBJ1-2; D is unclear. The CDR3 spans 13 residues. V was clipped by 3 bases and J by 4 bases, with 9 bases between them. In germline, CDR1 is KGHSH, CDR2 LQKENI. The CDR3 here is CASSPEGLYGYTF. The CDR3 coding sequence is TGTGCCAGCTCACCGGAGGGTCTCTATGGCTACACCTTC.

The rearrangement joins TRBV7-6 to TRBJ1-1; the match to TRBD1 covers 7 bases. CDR1 SGHVS and CDR2 FNYEAQ come from the germline V gene. V lost 4 bases to trimming and J lost 4 bases; unmatched junction nucleotides: 3. The CDR3 runs 13 residues. In DNA form, the CDR3 reads TGTGCCAGCAGCTCCAAGGGGGCCACTGAAGCTTTCTTT. It specifies CASSSKGATEAFF.

The rearrangement links TRBV27 to TRBJ2-1; no definite D call. Trimming pared 6 bases from V and 0 bases from J, leaving 6 bases between. CDR3 length: 13 residues. The germline V gene has CDR1 MNHEY and CDR2 SMNVEV (reference sequence). CDR3 in amino acids: CASRTLSYNEQFF. The CDR3 bases are TGTGCCAGCAGGACTCTCTCCTACAATGAGCAGTTCTTC.

This chain links TRBV7-8 with TRBJ1-4; 7 bases match TRBD1. The CDR3 is 14 amino acids. The germline gives CDR1 SGHVS, CDR2 FQNEAQ. The V and J ends lost 2 bases and 4 bases, in that order; junction bases with no gene match: 1. Written as DNA, the CDR3 is TGTGCCAGCAGCTTACAGGGGGTTAATGAAAAACTGTTTTTT. As protein: CASSLQGVNEKLFF.

The chain has TRBV5-1 and TRBJ1-1; TRBD1 might be the D (6 bases). CDR3 size: 14 residues. Germline V CDR1 and CDR2: SGHRS, YFSETQ. Trimming stripped 4 bases from V and 1 base from J, with 11 bases between. DNA for the CDR3: TGCGCCAGCAGCCCCCAACAGGGGAACACTGAAGCTTTCTTT. It specifies CASSPQQGNTEAFF.